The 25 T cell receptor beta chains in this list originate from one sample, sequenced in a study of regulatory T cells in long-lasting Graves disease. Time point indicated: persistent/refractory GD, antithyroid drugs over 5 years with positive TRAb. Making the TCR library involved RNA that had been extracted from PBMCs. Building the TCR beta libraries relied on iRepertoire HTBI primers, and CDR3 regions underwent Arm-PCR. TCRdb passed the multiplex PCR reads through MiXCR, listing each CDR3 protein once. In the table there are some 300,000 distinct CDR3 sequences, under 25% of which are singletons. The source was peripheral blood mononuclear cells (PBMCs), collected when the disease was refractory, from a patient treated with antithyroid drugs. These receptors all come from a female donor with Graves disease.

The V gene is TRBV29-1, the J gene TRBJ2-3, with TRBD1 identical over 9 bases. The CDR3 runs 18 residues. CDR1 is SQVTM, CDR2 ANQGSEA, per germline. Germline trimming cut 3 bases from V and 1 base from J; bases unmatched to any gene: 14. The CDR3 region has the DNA TGCAGCGTTGAGGTTTGGGACAGGGAGGAGAGCGGCACAGATACGCAGTATTTT. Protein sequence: CSVEVWDREESGTDTQYF.

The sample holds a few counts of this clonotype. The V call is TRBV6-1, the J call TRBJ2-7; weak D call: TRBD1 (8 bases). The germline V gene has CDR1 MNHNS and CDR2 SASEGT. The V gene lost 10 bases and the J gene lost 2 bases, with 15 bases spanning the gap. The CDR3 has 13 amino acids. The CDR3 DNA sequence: TGTGCCACCCGACAGGGGAGGGCCTACGAGCAGTACTTC. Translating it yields CATRQGRAYEQYF.

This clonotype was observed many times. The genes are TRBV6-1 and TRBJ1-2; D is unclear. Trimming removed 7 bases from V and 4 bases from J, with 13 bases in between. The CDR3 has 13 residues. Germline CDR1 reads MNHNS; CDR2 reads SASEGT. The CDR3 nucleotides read TGTGCCAGCACCTTGACACTGGGCTATGGCTACACCTTC. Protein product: CASTLTLGYGYTF.

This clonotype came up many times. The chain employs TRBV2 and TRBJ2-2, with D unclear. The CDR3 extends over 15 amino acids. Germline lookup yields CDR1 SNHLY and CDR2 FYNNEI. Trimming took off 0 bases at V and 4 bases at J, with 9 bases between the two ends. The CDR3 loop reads CASSEAPGSTGELFF. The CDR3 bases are TGTGCCAGCAGTGAAGCCCCGGGCAGCACCGGGGAGCTGTTTTTT.

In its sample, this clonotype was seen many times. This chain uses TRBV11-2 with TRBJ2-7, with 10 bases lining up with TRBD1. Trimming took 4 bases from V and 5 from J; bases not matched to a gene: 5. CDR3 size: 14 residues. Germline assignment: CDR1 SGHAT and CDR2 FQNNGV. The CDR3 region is CASSSGTGDHEQYF. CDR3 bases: TGTGCCAGCAGCTCAGGGACAGGGGATCACGAGCAGTACTTC.

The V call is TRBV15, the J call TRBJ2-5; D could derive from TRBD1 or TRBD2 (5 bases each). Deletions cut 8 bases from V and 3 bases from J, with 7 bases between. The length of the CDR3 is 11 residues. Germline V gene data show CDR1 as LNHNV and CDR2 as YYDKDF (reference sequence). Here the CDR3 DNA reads TGTGCCACCCAGGGAGAAGAGACCCAGTACTTC. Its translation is CATQGEETQYF.

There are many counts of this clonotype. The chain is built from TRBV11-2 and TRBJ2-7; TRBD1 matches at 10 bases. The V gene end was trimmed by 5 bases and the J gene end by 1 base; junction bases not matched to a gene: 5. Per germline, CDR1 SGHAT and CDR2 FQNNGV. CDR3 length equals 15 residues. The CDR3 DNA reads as TGTGCCAGCAGCGGACAGGGGGAAAGGTCCTACGAGCAGTACTTC. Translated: CASSGQGERSYEQYF.

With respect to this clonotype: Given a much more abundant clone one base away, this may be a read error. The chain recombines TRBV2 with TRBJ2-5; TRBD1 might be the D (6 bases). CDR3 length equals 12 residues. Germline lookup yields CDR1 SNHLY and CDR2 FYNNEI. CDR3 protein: CASTGDGETRYF. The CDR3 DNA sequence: TGTGCCAGCACAGGGGACGGAGAGACCCGGTACTTC.

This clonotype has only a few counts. CDR3 DNA sequence: TGTGCCAGCAGCTTAGCCGGGCTTTGGGACACTGAAGCTTTCTTT. This sequence encodes CASSLAGLWDTEAFF. The chain links TRBV7-8 to TRBJ1-1; D is unclear. CDR1 is SGHVS and CDR2 is FQNEAQ in the germline V gene. V was shortened by 0 bases and J by 3 bases, with 11 bases between the two germline ends. This CDR3 region has 15 residues.

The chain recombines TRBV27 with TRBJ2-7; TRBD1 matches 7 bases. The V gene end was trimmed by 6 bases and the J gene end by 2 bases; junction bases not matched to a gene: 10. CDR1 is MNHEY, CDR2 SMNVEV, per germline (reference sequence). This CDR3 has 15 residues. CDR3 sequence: CASSSAGTAPYEQYF. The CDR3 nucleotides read TGTGCCAGCAGCTCCGCCGGGACAGCTCCCTACGAGCAGTACTTC.

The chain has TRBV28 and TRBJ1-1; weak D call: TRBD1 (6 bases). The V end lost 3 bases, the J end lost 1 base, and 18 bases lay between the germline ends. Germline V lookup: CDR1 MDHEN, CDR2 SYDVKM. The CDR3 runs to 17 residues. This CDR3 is CASSFILAGASNTEAFF. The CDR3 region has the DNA TGTGCCAGCAGTTTTATCTTGGCGGGGGCCTCGAACACTGAAGCTTTCTTT. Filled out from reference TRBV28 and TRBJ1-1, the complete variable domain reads DVKVTQSSRYLVKRTGEKVFLECVQDMDHENMFWYRQDPGLGLRLIYFSYDVKMKEKGDIPEGYSVSREKKERFSLILESASTNQTSMYLCASSFILAGASNTEAFFGQGTRLTVV.

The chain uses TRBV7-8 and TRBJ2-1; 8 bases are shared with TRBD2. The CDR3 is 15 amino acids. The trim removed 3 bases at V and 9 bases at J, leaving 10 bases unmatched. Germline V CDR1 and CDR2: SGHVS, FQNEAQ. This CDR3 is CASSFRAAGVSEQFF. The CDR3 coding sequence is TGTGCCAGCAGCTTTCGGGCAGCGGGAGTATCTGAGCAGTTCTTC.

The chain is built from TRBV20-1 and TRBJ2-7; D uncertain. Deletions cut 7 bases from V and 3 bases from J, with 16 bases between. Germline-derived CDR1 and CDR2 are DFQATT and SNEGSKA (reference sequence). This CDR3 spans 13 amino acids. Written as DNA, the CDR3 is TGCAGTGGGAGAGTGGGGAATTTCTACGAGCAGTACTTC. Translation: CSGRVGNFYEQYF.

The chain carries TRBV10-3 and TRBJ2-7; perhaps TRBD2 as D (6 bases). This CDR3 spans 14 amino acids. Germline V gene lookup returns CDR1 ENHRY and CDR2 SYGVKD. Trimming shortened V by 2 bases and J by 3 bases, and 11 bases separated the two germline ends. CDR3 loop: CAISEISGSYEQYF. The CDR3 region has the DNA TGTGCCATCAGTGAGATTAGCGGCAGCTACGAGCAGTACTTC.

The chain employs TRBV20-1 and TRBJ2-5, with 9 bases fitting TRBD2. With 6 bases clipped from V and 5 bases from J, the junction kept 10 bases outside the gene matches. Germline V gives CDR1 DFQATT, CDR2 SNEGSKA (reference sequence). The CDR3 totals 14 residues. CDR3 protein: CSAPPSGRRETQYF. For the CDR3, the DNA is TGCAGTGCCCCCCCGAGCGGGAGGCGGGAGACCCAGTACTTC.

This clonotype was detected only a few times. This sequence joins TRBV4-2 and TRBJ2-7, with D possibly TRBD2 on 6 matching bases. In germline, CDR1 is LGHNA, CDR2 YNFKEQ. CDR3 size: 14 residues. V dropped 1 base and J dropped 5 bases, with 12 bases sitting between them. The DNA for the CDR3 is TGTGCCAGCAGCCAAGGGGACTCATCGGACGAGCAGTACTTC. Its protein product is CASSQGDSSDEQYF.

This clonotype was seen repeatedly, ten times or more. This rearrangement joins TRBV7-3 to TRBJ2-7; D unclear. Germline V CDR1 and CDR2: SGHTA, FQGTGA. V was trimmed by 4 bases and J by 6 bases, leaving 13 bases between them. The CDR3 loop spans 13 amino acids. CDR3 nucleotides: TGTGCCAGCAGCTCGTCGGCTGTAGGCGAGCAGTACTTC. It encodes CASSSSAVGEQYF.

The DNA of the CDR3 is TGTGCCAGCAGCTCAATTTTGAGCACTGAAGCTTTCTTT. Protein product: CASSSILSTEAFF. The chain has TRBV7-3 and TRBJ1-1; D remains ambiguous. V was clipped by 4 bases and J by 4 bases, with 10 bases between them. The CDR3 spans 13 residues. The germline V gene encodes CDR1 SGHTA and CDR2 FQGTGA.

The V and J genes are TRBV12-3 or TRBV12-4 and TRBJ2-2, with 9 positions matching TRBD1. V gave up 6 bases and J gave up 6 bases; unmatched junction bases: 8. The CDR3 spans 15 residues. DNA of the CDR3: TGTGCCAGCAGACCACGGGACAGGGCGCCCGGGGAGCTGTTTTTT. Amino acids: CASRPRDRAPGELFF.

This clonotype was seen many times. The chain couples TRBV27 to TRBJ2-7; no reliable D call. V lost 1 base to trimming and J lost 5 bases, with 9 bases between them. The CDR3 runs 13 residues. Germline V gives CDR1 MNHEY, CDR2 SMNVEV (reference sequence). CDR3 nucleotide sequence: TGTGCCAGCAGTTTATTGACTTCCCACGAGCAGTACTTC. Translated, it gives CASSLLTSHEQYF.

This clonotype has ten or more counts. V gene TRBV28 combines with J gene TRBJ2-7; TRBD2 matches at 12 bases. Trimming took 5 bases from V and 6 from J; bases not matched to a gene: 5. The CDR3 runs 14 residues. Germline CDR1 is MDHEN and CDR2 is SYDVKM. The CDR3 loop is CASSKPGLAGEQYF. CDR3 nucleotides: TGTGCCAGCAGTAAACCGGGACTAGCGGGCGAGCAGTACTTC.

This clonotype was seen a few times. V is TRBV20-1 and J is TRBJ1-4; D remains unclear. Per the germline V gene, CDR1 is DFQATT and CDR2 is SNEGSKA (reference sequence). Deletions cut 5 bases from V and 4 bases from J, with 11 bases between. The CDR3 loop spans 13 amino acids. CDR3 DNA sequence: TGCAGTGCTCTCCAGCCGAATAATGAAAAACTGTTTTTT. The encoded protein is CSALQPNNEKLFF.

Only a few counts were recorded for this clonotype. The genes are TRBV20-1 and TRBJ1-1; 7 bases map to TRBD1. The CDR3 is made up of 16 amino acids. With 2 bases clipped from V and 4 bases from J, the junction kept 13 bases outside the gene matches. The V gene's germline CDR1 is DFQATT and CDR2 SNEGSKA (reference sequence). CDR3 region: CSARPVSGRGGTEAFF. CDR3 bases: TGCAGTGCTAGACCTGTGTCTGGCAGGGGGGGCACTGAAGCTTTCTTT.

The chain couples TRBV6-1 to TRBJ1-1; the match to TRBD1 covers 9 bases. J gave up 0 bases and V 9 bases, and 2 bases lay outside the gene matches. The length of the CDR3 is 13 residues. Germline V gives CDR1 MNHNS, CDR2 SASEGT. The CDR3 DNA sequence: TGTGCCAGTGGGACAGGGCTGAACACTGAAGCTTTCTTT. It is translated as CASGTGLNTEAFF.

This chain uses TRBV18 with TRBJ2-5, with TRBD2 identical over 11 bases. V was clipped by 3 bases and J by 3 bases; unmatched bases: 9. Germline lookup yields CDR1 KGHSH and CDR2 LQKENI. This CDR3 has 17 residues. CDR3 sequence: CASSPPLAGGPEETQYF. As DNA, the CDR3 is TGTGCCAGCTCACCCCCGTTAGCGGGAGGGCCCGAAGAGACCCAGTACTTC.